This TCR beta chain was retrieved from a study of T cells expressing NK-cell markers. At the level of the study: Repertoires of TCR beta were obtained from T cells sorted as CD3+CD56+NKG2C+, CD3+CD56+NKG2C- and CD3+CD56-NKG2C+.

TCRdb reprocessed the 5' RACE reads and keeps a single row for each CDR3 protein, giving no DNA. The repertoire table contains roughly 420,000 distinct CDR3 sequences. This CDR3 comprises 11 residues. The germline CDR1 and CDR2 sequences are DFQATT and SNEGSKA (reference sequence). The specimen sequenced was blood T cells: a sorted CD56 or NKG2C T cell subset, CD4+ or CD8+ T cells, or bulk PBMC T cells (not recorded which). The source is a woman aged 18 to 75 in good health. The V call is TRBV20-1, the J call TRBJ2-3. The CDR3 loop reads CSARRTDTQYF.